The rows below give T cell receptor beta chains drawn from one sample of a study of regulatory dendritic cells for organ transplantation. Assay: immunoSEQ multiplex PCR; the TCRdb copy retains only in-frame clones and omits some. Here the sample spans 25,000 to 30,000 clones, roughly 84% being singletons. Sequenced material: naive CD8+ T cells from blood. These receptors were obtained from a human donor in good health. Each CDR3 is given with its conserved first and last residue. D genes are given only for firm matches. Clone size, where shown, is once, few, many, or a class for clones that have expanded.

CDR3aa: CASSPVFTSTDTQYF; CDR3nt: TGTGCCAGCAGTCCGGTTTTTACTAGCACAGATACGCAGTATTTT; d_gene: NA; abundance: NA; j_gene: TRBJ2-3; v_gene: TRBV27; len: 15
CDR3aa: CASSDRLYGYTF; CDR3nt: TGTGCCAGCAGTGACAGGCTCTATGGCTACACCTTC; d_gene: NA; abundance: once; j_gene: TRBJ1-2; v_gene: TRBV6-1; len: 12
CDR3aa: CASSLTRTYEQYF; CDR3nt: TGCGCCAGCAGCCTTACTAGGACCTACGAGCAGTACTTC; d_gene: NA; abundance: NA; j_gene: TRBJ2-7; v_gene: TRBV4-1; len: 13
CDR3aa: CASSLAAGIAPRTQYF; CDR3nt: TGTGCCAGCAGCTTAGCGGCGGGGATCGCGCCTCGTACGCAGTATTTT; d_gene: NA; abundance: NA; j_gene: TRBJ2-3; v_gene: TRBV11-1; len: 16
CDR3aa: CASSPRENTEAFF; CDR3nt: TGTGCCAGCAGTCCCAGGGAGAACACTGAAGCTTTCTTT; d_gene: NA; abundance: NA; j_gene: TRBJ1-1; v_gene: TRBV6-1; len: 13
CDR3aa: CASSSGQGYTEAFF; CDR3nt: TGTGCCAGCAGCTCCGGACAGGGTTACACTGAAGCTTTCTTT; d_gene: TRBD1; abundance: NA; j_gene: TRBJ1-1; v_gene: TRBV7-9; len: 14
CDR3aa: CASIQGFTEAFF; CDR3nt: TGTGCCAGTATACAGGGGTTCACTGAAGCTTTCTTT; d_gene: TRBD1; abundance: NA; j_gene: TRBJ1-1; v_gene: TRBV19; len: 12
CDR3aa: CASSTFNEQFF; CDR3nt: TGTGCCAGTAGTACCTTCAATGAGCAGTTCTTC; d_gene: NA; abundance: NA; j_gene: TRBJ2-1; v_gene: TRBV19; len: 11
CDR3aa: CASSYSRGRGDNEQFF; CDR3nt: TGTGCCAGCAGTTACTCGAGGGGGCGGGGGGACAATGAGCAGTTCTTC; d_gene: NA; abundance: once; j_gene: TRBJ2-1; v_gene: TRBV6-5; len: 16
CDR3aa: CAGVAGQKGYTF; CDR3nt: TGTGCCGGAGTCGCGGGACAGAAGGGCTACACCTTC; d_gene: TRBD1; abundance: NA; j_gene: TRBJ1-2; v_gene: TRBV2; len: 12
CDR3aa: CASSSRDRRYYGYTF; CDR3nt: TGTGCCAGCAGCTCCCGGGACAGGAGGTACTATGGCTACACCTTC; d_gene: TRBD1; abundance: few; j_gene: TRBJ1-2; v_gene: TRBV7-9; len: 15
CDR3aa: CASSLGDRGRFTEAFF; CDR3nt: TGCGCCAGCAGCTTGGGGGACAGGGGGCGGTTTACTGAAGCTTTCTTT; d_gene: TRBD1; abundance: NA; j_gene: TRBJ1-1; v_gene: TRBV5-1; len: 16
CDR3aa: CASSRANEQFF; CDR3nt: TGCGCCAGCAGCCGAGCCAATGAGCAGTTCTTC; d_gene: NA; abundance: NA; j_gene: TRBJ2-1; v_gene: TRBV4-1; len: 11
CDR3aa: CASAPGHGTDTQYF; CDR3nt: TGTGCCAGTGCACCGGGACACGGCACAGATACGCAGTATTTT; d_gene: NA; abundance: once; j_gene: TRBJ2-3; v_gene: TRBV19; len: 14
CDR3aa: CASGLEGGFGGKQSQETQYF; CDR3nt: TGTGCTAGTGGTTTGGAAGGGGGATTTGGGGGAAAACAGTCCCAAGAGACCCAGTACTTC; d_gene: NA; abundance: NA; j_gene: TRBJ2-5; v_gene: TRBV12-5; len: 20
CDR3aa: CATSRDQGQGGSIDQPQHF; CDR3nt: TGTGCCACCAGCAGAGATCAGGGGCAGGGAGGGTCCATCGATCAGCCCCAGCATTTT; d_gene: NA; abundance: NA; j_gene: TRBJ1-5; v_gene: TRBV15; len: 19
CDR3aa: CASSLYPGGNTEAFF; CDR3nt: TGTGCCAGCAGCTTGTATCCGGGTGGGAACACTGAAGCTTTCTTT; d_gene: NA; abundance: NA; j_gene: TRBJ1-1; v_gene: TRBV5-8; len: 15
CDR3aa: CASSHTIDSTGPQHF; CDR3nt: TGTGCCAGCAGCCACACTATAGACTCAACGGGGCCCCAGCATTTT; d_gene: NA; abundance: NA; j_gene: TRBJ1-5; v_gene: TRBV2; len: 15
CDR3aa: CASSPGPLKELFF; CDR3nt: TGTGCCAGCAGCCCAGGCCCCCTCAAGGAGCTGTTTTTT; d_gene: NA; abundance: NA; j_gene: TRBJ2-2; v_gene: TRBV7-9; len: 13
CDR3aa: CASTLFPGQGNEQFF; CDR3nt: TGTGCCAGCACTCTATTTCCCGGACAGGGCAATGAGCAGTTCTTC; d_gene: TRBD1; abundance: NA; j_gene: TRBJ2-1; v_gene: TRBV27; len: 15
CDR3aa: CASSPTSGGWADTQYF; CDR3nt: TGTGCCAGCAGCCCTACTAGCGGGGGGTGGGCAGATACGCAGTATTTT; d_gene: TRBD2; abundance: NA; j_gene: TRBJ2-3; v_gene: TRBV5-6; len: 16
CDR3aa: CASSSRTGGNEQFF; CDR3nt: TGTGCCAGCAGCTCCCGGACAGGGGGGAATGAGCAGTTCTTC; d_gene: TRBD1; abundance: NA; j_gene: TRBJ2-1; v_gene: TRBV11-3; len: 14
CDR3aa: CASSPPTRFGPYEQYF; CDR3nt: TGTGCCAGTAGTCCCCCGACTAGATTCGGCCCCTACGAGCAGTACTTC; d_gene: NA; abundance: NA; j_gene: TRBJ2-7; v_gene: TRBV19; len: 16
CDR3aa: CASSPGSGGQETQYF; CDR3nt: TGTGCCAGCAGCCCCGGTAGCGGGGGCCAAGAGACCCAGTACTTC; d_gene: TRBD2; abundance: NA; j_gene: TRBJ2-5; v_gene: TRBV5-5; len: 15
CDR3aa: CASSSPGQTYEQYF; CDR3nt: TGCGCCAGCAGCTCACCGGGACAGACCTACGAGCAGTACTTC; d_gene: TRBD1; abundance: NA; j_gene: TRBJ2-7; v_gene: TRBV5-1; len: 14
CDR3aa: CAIYDRGAGYTF; CDR3nt: TGCGCCATCTACGACAGGGGCGCAGGCTACACCTTC; d_gene: TRBD1; abundance: NA; j_gene: TRBJ1-2; v_gene: TRBV5-1; len: 12
CDR3aa: CASSLEPGYEQYF; CDR3nt: TGTGCCAGCAGCTTAGAGCCCGGCTACGAGCAGTACTTC; d_gene: NA; abundance: NA; j_gene: TRBJ2-7; v_gene: TRBV7-7; len: 13
CDR3aa: CASSWTRNEKLFF; CDR3nt: TGCGCCAGCAGCTGGACTAGGAATGAAAAACTGTTTTTT; d_gene: NA; abundance: NA; j_gene: TRBJ1-4; v_gene: TRBV5-1; len: 13
CDR3aa: CASGTGREQYF; CDR3nt: TGTGCCAGCGGGACAGGGAGGGAGCAGTACTTC; d_gene: TRBD1; abundance: NA; j_gene: TRBJ2-7; v_gene: TRBV19; len: 11
CDR3aa: CASSLDSRGGPPLHF; CDR3nt: TGTGCCAGCAGCTTGGACAGCCGGGGTGGGCCACCCCTCCACTTT; d_gene: NA; abundance: once; j_gene: TRBJ1-6; v_gene: TRBV5-6; len: 15
CDR3aa: CASSYLPGQGMGEQFF; CDR3nt: TGTGCCAGCAGTTACTTACCGGGACAGGGGATGGGTGAGCAGTTCTTC; d_gene: TRBD1; abundance: NA; j_gene: TRBJ2-1; v_gene: TRBV6-5; len: 16
CDR3aa: CASSYRGGKRYYGYTF; CDR3nt: TGTGCCAGCAGCTACAGGGGAGGGAAGCGATACTATGGCTACACCTTC; d_gene: TRBD1; abundance: NA; j_gene: TRBJ1-2; v_gene: TRBV6-5; len: 16
CDR3aa: CASSLTSNSPLHF; CDR3nt: TGTGCCAGCAGCTTGACTTCGAATTCACCCCTCCACTTT; d_gene: NA; abundance: NA; j_gene: TRBJ1-6; v_gene: TRBV5-8; len: 13
CDR3aa: CASSDIYEQYF; CDR3nt: TGTGCCAGCAGCGACATTTACGAGCAGTACTTC; d_gene: NA; abundance: NA; j_gene: TRBJ2-7; v_gene: TRBV2; len: 11
CDR3aa: CASSVGQGANGELFF; CDR3nt: TGTGCCAGCAGCGTAGGGCAGGGGGCGAACGGGGAGCTGTTTTTT; d_gene: TRBD1; abundance: NA; j_gene: TRBJ2-2; v_gene: TRBV9; len: 15
CDR3aa: CASSLTGKPLSEQYF; CDR3nt: TGTGCCAGCAGCTTAACAGGAAAGCCCCTCTCCGAGCAGTACTTC; d_gene: NA; abundance: few; j_gene: TRBJ2-7; v_gene: TRBV7-9; len: 15
CDR3aa: CASTGGAADTQYF; CDR3nt: TGTGCCAGCACCGGGGGGGCGGCAGATACGCAGTATTTT; d_gene: TRBD2; abundance: NA; j_gene: TRBJ2-3; v_gene: TRBV7-9; len: 13
CDR3aa: CASRAAATGELFF; CDR3nt: TGTGCCAGTAGAGCGGCCGCTACCGGGGAGCTGTTTTTT; d_gene: NA; abundance: NA; j_gene: TRBJ2-2; v_gene: TRBV19; len: 13
CDR3aa: CASLDRVFTEAFF; CDR3nt: TGTGCCAGCTTGGACAGGGTTTTCACTGAAGCTTTCTTT; d_gene: TRBD1; abundance: few; j_gene: TRBJ1-1; v_gene: TRBV2; len: 13
CDR3aa: CASSPRGTEAFF; CDR3nt: TGTGCCAGCAGCCCACGGGGCACTGAAGCTTTCTTT; d_gene: NA; abundance: NA; j_gene: TRBJ1-1; v_gene: TRBV5-8; len: 12
CDR3aa: CASRPNRGQGEQYF; CDR3nt: TGTGCCAGCAGACCAAACAGGGGGCAGGGCGAGCAGTACTTC; d_gene: TRBD1; abundance: NA; j_gene: TRBJ2-7; v_gene: TRBV7-6; len: 14
CDR3aa: CASSRGTDEQYF; CDR3nt: TGTGCCAGCAGCAGGGGGACCGACGAGCAGTACTTC; d_gene: NA; abundance: few; j_gene: TRBJ2-7; v_gene: TRBV11-3; len: 12
CDR3aa: CASSLGVGQGEEQYF; CDR3nt: TGTGCTAGCAGCTTAGGCGTAGGACAGGGTGAGGAGCAGTACTTC; d_gene: TRBD1; abundance: once; j_gene: TRBJ2-7; v_gene: TRBV7-7; len: 15
CDR3aa: CASSSKYRDYGYTF; CDR3nt: TGTGCCAGCAGCTCCAAGTACCGGGACTATGGCTACACCTTC; d_gene: NA; abundance: NA; j_gene: TRBJ1-2; v_gene: TRBV11-3; len: 14
CDR3aa: CASSKQGALDTEAFF; CDR3nt: TGCGCCAGCAGCAAACAGGGGGCGTTGGACACTGAAGCTTTCTTT; d_gene: TRBD1; abundance: NA; j_gene: TRBJ1-1; v_gene: TRBV5-1; len: 15
CDR3aa: CASSLAADSGYTF; CDR3nt: TGTGCCAGCAGCTTGGCCGCGGACAGTGGCTACACCTTC; d_gene: NA; abundance: NA; j_gene: TRBJ1-2; v_gene: TRBV5-6; len: 13
CDR3aa: CASSFPQANPMNTEAFF; CDR3nt: TGTGCCAGCAGTTTTCCACAGGCGAACCCGATGAACACTGAAGCTTTCTTT; d_gene: NA; abundance: NA; j_gene: TRBJ1-1; v_gene: TRBV27; len: 17
CDR3aa: CASKGTIIRARETQYF; CDR3nt: TGTGCCAGCAAAGGGACTATTATTCGGGCGCGAGAGACCCAGTACTTC; d_gene: TRBD2; abundance: NA; j_gene: TRBJ2-5; v_gene: TRBV2; len: 16
CDR3aa: CASSRGVKTQYF; CDR3nt: TGTGCCAGCAGCCGCGGAGTGAAGACCCAGTACTTC; d_gene: NA; abundance: NA; j_gene: TRBJ2-5; v_gene: TRBV5-6; len: 12